The next 11 T cell receptor beta chains were all read from a single sample in a study of blood T cell repertoires in COVID-19. TCRdb's copy holds only in-frame clones and misses some; the assay was immunoSEQ multiplex PCR. Here the sample spans 380,000 or so clones, 65% to 90% being singletons. Sequenced sample: peripheral blood. The source of these receptors is an older woman with COVID-19, enrolled during active disease.

For the CDR3, the DNA is TGTGCCAGCAGTTACACGGGGGGTTACAATGAGCAGTTCTTC. Translation: CASSYTGGYNEQFF. V is TRBV6-5 and J is TRBJ2-1; 7 bases are a match to TRBD2. This CDR3 spans 14 amino acids. Germline values: CDR1 MNHEY, CDR2 SVGAGI. V gave up 2 bases and J gave up 4 bases; unmatched junction bases: 2.

The V gene is TRBV5-6, the J gene TRBJ2-7; 7 bases are shared with TRBD2. CDR1 is SGHDT and CDR2 is YYEEEE in the germline V gene. CDR3 size: 16 residues. V lost 3 bases, J lost 3 bases, and 12 bases stayed unmatched. Written as DNA, the CDR3 is TGTGCCAGCAGCTCCCCTGGCGAGCGGGGCCTCTACGAGCAGTACTTC. This codes for CASSSPGERGLYEQYF.

This clone showed up just once. The V and J genes are TRBV5-1 and TRBJ2-1, with D hard to call. With 1 base removed from V and 2 bases from J, the gap between germline ends came to 7 bases. The CDR3 loop spans 14 amino acids. Germline CDR1 reads SGHRS; CDR2 reads YFSETQ. CDR3 region: CASSLWQAYNEQFF. CDR3 in DNA: TGCGCCAGCAGCTTGTGGCAGGCCTACAATGAGCAGTTCTTC.

The V call is TRBV13, the J call TRBJ1-6; D is possibly TRBD1 (5 bases). Trimming took 5 bases from V and 9 from J, leaving 11 bases between them. The CDR3 has 13 amino acids. Per germline, CDR1 PRHDT and CDR2 FYEKMQ (reference sequence). CDR3 bases: TGTGCCAGCAGCCCCATCCAGGGTTCACCCCTCCACTTT. Protein product: CASSPIQGSPLHF.

This clone was counted between two and nine times. V gene TRBV5-6 combines with J gene TRBJ2-1; 7 bases are a match to TRBD2. The CDR3 has 14 residues. Germline values: CDR1 SGHDT, CDR2 YYEEEE. J was trimmed by 10 bases and V by 7 bases; bases with no gene match: 14. In DNA form, the CDR3 reads TGTGCCAGCCAAGGACTAGTAGGGGCCGGCGAGCAGTTCTTC. It translates to CASQGLVGAGEQFF.

The rearrangement links TRBV3-1 (or the pseudogene TRBV3-2) to TRBJ1-5; TRBD1 is a possible D gene (5 bases). The length of the CDR3 is 15 residues. CDR1 LGHDT and CDR2 YNNKEL come from the germline V gene (reference sequence). The V end was cut by 3 bases, the J end by 0 bases, with 9 bases between. The CDR3 region has the DNA TGTGCCAGCAGCCATGACAGCTATAGCAATCAGCCCCAGCATTTT. Encoded protein: CASSHDSYSNQPQHF.

The chain employs TRBV5-1 and TRBJ1-6, with TRBD1 matching 10 bases. Germline trimming cut 0 bases from V and 10 bases from J; bases unmatched to any gene: 4. Looked up from germline, CDR1 is SGHRS and CDR2 is YFSETQ. This CDR3 is 15 amino acids long. CDR3 residues: CASSLAGTGVSPLHF. CDR3 sequence (DNA): TGCGCCAGCAGCTTGGCGGGGACAGGGGTATCACCCCTCCACTTT.

This chain connects TRBV30 to TRBJ1-1; TRBD1 might be the D (6 bases). The ends were cut back, 4 bases at V and 5 bases at J, with 11 bases in the middle. CDR1 and CDR2 from the germline V gene are GTSNPN and SVGIG (reference sequence). The CDR3 totals 12 residues. The CDR3 here is CAWTGGGTEAFF. In nucleotides, the CDR3 is TGTGCCTGGACGGGAGGGGGGACTGAAGCTTTCTTT.

This sequence joins TRBV11-3 and TRBJ2-7; weak D call: TRBD1 (5 bases). The CDR3 has 15 residues. The V end was cut by 1 base, the J end by 3 bases, with 13 bases between. Germline-derived CDR1 and CDR2 are SGHNT and YENEEA. CDR3 nucleotides: TGTGCCAGCAGCTTAGGTGGTCCAGGGTACTACGAGCAGTACTTC. Protein: CASSLGGPGYYEQYF.

This clone was detected only a few times. The chain links TRBV7-3 to TRBJ2-2, with D hard to call. With 5 bases removed from V and 2 bases from J, the gap between germline ends came to 3 bases. The germline gives CDR1 SGHTA, CDR2 FQGTGA. The CDR3 is 12 residues long. CDR3 sequence: CASSHNTGELFF. CDR3 bases: TGTGCCAGCAGCCATAACACCGGGGAGCTGTTTTTT. The full variable domain, completed using reference TRBV7-3 and TRBJ2-2, is GAGVSQTPSNKVTEKGKYVELRCDPISGHTALYWYRQSLGQGPEFLIYFQGTGAADDSGLPNDRFFAVRPEGSVSTLKIQRTERGDSAVYLCASSHNTGELFFGEGSRLTVL.

The chain couples TRBV7-2 to TRBJ1-5; D call uncertain. CDR3 size: 14 residues. From germline, CDR1 is SGHTA and CDR2 FQGNSA. V was pared by 5 bases and J by 0 bases, with 8 bases between. The CDR3 sequence: CASSRDTSNQPQHF. In DNA form, the CDR3 reads TGTGCCAGCAGCCGGGATACTAGCAATCAGCCCCAGCATTTT. The variable domain in full, with the rest retrieved from reference TRBV7-2 and TRBJ1-5, is GAGVSQSPSNKVTEKGKDVELRCDPISGHTALYWYRQSLGQGLEFLIYFQGNSAPDKSGLPSDRFSAERTGGSVSTLTIQRTQQEDSAVYLCASSRDTSNQPQHFGDGTRLSIL.